Sequencing of this T cell receptor beta chain was carried out in a study of T cells after yellow fever vaccination. In the study overall: Preparing low-cell-number fractions relied on SMART-Seq v4 Ultra Low Input.

Trimming cost V 5 bases and J 6 bases, with 10 bases left between them. The CDR3 loop spans 11 amino acids. CDR1 is DFQATT and CDR2 is SNEGSKA in the germline V gene (reference sequence). TCRdb used MiXCR to reprocess the 5' RACE reads, holding one entry per CDR3 protein. The table includes more than 300,000 distinct CDR3 sequences, about 4.5% detected once. A word on this clonotype: Its antigen remains unidentified.

Study findings and constraints: Across the CD4 and CD8 compartments, a small share of clonotypes was present in both. FACS-sorted repertoires could harbor abundant contaminating bulk-population clonotypes.

The sequence was collected from a man aged 18 to 30 who received the YFV17D yellow fever vaccine. The gene calls are TRBV20-1 and TRBJ1-2, with D possibly TRBD1 on 6 matching bases. Material: PBMCs, obtained 15 days after the yellow fever booster vaccination. This CDR3 is CSALGGNGYTF. CDR3 bases: TGCAGTGCTCTCGGGGGCAATGGCTACACCTTC.